The 28 T cell receptor beta chains listed next were all sequenced from one sample in a study of response to subunit inactivated influenza vaccine. TCRdb redid the calling of the RT-PCR reads with MiXCR, one entry per CDR3 protein. The repertoire has around 750,000 distinct CDR3 sequences, roughly 20% of them found once; the top ten carry 9.5% to 13%. The sequencing used PBMCs from blood, collected 4 to 6 days after vaccination. Every receptor here comes from a man aged 50-59 years who received an inactivated influenza vaccine.

This clonotype was seen a few times. The chain combines TRBV5-1 with TRBJ2-1; 10 positions match TRBD2. Germline trimming cut 5 bases from V and 8 bases from J; bases unmatched to any gene: 10. CDR1 is SGHRS and CDR2 is YFSETQ in the germline V gene. The CDR3 is 15 amino acids. CDR3 residues: CASSTSGGEGDEQFF. The CDR3 DNA reads as TGCGCCAGCAGTACCAGCGGGGGGGAGGGCGATGAGCAGTTCTTC.

CDR3: CASSLAGQSRGYTF. The CDR3 nucleotides read TGTGCCAGCAGCTTAGCGGGACAGTCCCGTGGCTACACCTTC. The rearrangement joins TRBV7-2 to TRBJ1-2; 7 bases map to TRBD1. Trimming cost V 0 bases and J 7 bases; bases outside gene matches: 5. Germline V gene data show CDR1 as SGHTA and CDR2 as FQGNSA. The CDR3 has 14 amino acids.

This chain connects TRBV6-4 to TRBJ1-1; weak D call: TRBD1 (6 bases). Germline-derived CDR1 and CDR2 are MRHNA and SNTAGT. V lost 6 bases and J 7 bases, leaving 18 bases between the germline ends. CDR3 size: 14 residues. In DNA form, the CDR3 reads TGTGCCAGCAGGAGGACTCCGGGACAAATTGAAGCTTTCTTT. It codes for CASRRTPGQIEAFF.

Written as DNA, the CDR3 is TGCGCCAGCAGCTTGGATTCGGGGATCAACACCGGGGAGCTGTTTTTT. Translation: CASSLDSGINTGELFF. The V gene is TRBV5-1, the J gene TRBJ2-2; TRBD2 might be the D (5 bases). CDR1 is SGHRS, CDR2 YFSETQ, per germline. The CDR3 spans 16 residues. V was shortened by 0 bases and J by 2 bases, with 11 bases between the two germline ends.

V gene TRBV15 combines with J gene TRBJ2-7; 8 bases agree with TRBD1. Trimming cost V 0 bases and J 5 bases; bases outside gene matches: 9. Germline CDR1 is LNHNV and CDR2 is YYDKDF (reference sequence). CDR3 length: 16 residues. The CDR3 DNA follows: TGTGCCACCAGCAGAGACCGGGGACAGGTCATCAACGAGCAGTACTTC. Residues: CATSRDRGQVINEQYF.

This chain connects TRBV27 to TRBJ2-7, with 7 bases that match TRBD2. Germline assignment: CDR1 MNHEY and CDR2 SMNVEV (reference sequence). Trimming cost V 3 bases and J 0 bases; bases outside gene matches: 5. CDR3 length: 15 residues. CDR3 nucleotides: TGTGCCAGCAGTTTCTTTGGGGGGGGCTCCTACGAGCAGTACTTC. Its protein product is CASSFFGGGSYEQYF.

This clonotype was counted a few times. The rearrangement joins TRBV20-1 to TRBJ1-1, with D perhaps TRBD1 (6 bases). This CDR3 contains 15 residues. Trimming stripped 6 bases from V and 1 base from J, with 18 bases between. In germline, CDR1 is DFQATT, CDR2 SNEGSKA (reference sequence). DNA for the CDR3: TGCAGTGCCAAACCAGGGGTTACGAGGAACACTGAAGCTTTCTTT. Translated: CSAKPGVTRNTEAFF.

The V gene is TRBV7-2, the J gene TRBJ2-7; D gene ambiguous. V dropped 4 bases and J dropped 1 base, with 8 bases sitting between them. Germline-derived CDR1 and CDR2 are SGHTA and FQGNSA. This CDR3 comprises 13 residues. The CDR3 loop reads CASSSAASYEQYF. In nucleotides, the CDR3 is TGTGCCAGCAGCTCGGCCGCGTCCTACGAGCAGTACTTC.

J is TRBJ1-5 and V is TRBV6-2 or TRBV6-3; D unresolved. Germline loops: CDR1 MNHEY, CDR2 SVGEGT. Trimming left V 3 bases short and J 1 base short, with 7 bases between. This CDR3 is 14 amino acids long. The DNA of the CDR3 is TGTGCCAGCAGTTATACCAGAAGCAATCAGCCCCAGCATTTT. It yields the protein CASSYTRSNQPQHF.

The chain carries TRBV30 and TRBJ2-2; tentatively, D is TRBD1 (5 bases). Germline CDR1 is GTSNPN and CDR2 is SVGIG (reference sequence). V lost 3 bases to trimming and J lost 7 bases, with 9 bases between them. CDR3 size: 12 residues. The CDR3 nucleotides are TGTGCCTGGAGCAGGGTAGTCGGGGAGCTGTTTTTT. It codes for CAWSRVVGELFF.

This clonotype appeared a few times. V usage is TRBV6-4 and J usage is TRBJ2-5, with 7 bases identical to TRBD2. CDR1 and CDR2 (germline): MRHNA, SNTAGT. The CDR3 sequence is 17 residues long. J gave up 3 bases and V 3 bases, and 13 bases lay outside the gene matches. CDR3 in DNA: TGTGCCAGCAGTGAGCGTCGGGACTACTCCCTCGAAGAGACCCAGTACTTC. Translating gives CASSERRDYSLEETQYF.

The J gene is TRBJ2-5, the V gene TRBV5-6, with D tentatively TRBD1 or TRBD2 (5 bases each). Deletions cut 0 bases from V and 0 bases from J, with 15 bases between. Germline assignment: CDR1 SGHDT and CDR2 YYEEEE. The CDR3 runs to 17 residues. CDR3 region: CASSLAGPAEDQETQYF. The CDR3 nucleotides read TGTGCCAGCAGCTTGGCGGGGCCGGCGGAGGACCAAGAGACCCAGTACTTC.

V gene TRBV20-1 combines with J gene TRBJ1-1; TRBD1 matches 11 bases. Germline V gene data show CDR1 as DFQATT and CDR2 as SNEGSKA (reference sequence). The CDR3 is 16 amino acids. The V gene end was trimmed by 2 bases and the J gene end by 1 base; junction bases not matched to a gene: 6. The CDR3 DNA reads TGCAGTGCTAGACCCGTGGACAGGGGGCAGAACACTGAAGCTTTCTTT. Its protein is CSARPVDRGQNTEAFF.

Here the CDR3 reads CASSFLPGQVYYSNQPQHF. Here the CDR3 DNA reads TGTGCCAGCAGTTTCTTACCGGGACAGGTGTATTATAGCAATCAGCCCCAGCATTTT. The rearrangement uses TRBV28 and TRBJ1-5, with 8 bases matching TRBD1. This CDR3 spans 19 amino acids. The germline V gene encodes CDR1 MDHEN and CDR2 SYDVKM. V lost 3 bases and J lost 0; bases outside the gene matches: 13.

This chain uses TRBV7-9 with TRBJ1-3; D perhaps matches TRBD1 (5 bases). Germline V gene data show CDR1 as SEHNR and CDR2 as FQNEAQ (reference sequence). CDR3 length: 13 residues. V was shortened by 10 bases and J by 3 bases, with 13 bases between the two germline ends. The DNA for the CDR3 is TGTGCCATCGCATGGGGCGGTGGAAACACCATATATTTT. Its protein is CAIAWGGGNTIYF.

CDR3 sequence (DNA): TGCGCCAGCAGTGAACTGGCGGATGAGCAGTTCTTC. Translated, it gives CASSELADEQFF. This rearrangement joins TRBV10-2 to TRBJ2-1; D remains unclear. V was clipped by 3 bases and J by 8 bases, with 8 bases between them. This CDR3 comprises 12 residues. Germline lookup yields CDR1 WSHSY and CDR2 SAAADI.

This rearrangement joins TRBV5-1 to TRBJ2-7, with 9 bases matching TRBD1. Germline-derived CDR1 and CDR2 are SGHRS and YFSETQ. CDR3 length: 17 residues. Losses at the gene ends were 0 bases for V and 0 bases for J; bases not matched to a gene: 7. CDR3 amino acids: CASSLALVGQGSYEQYF. The CDR3 DNA is TGCGCCAGCAGCTTGGCATTAGTGGGACAGGGCTCCTACGAGCAGTACTTC. The full variable domain, completed using reference TRBV5-1 and TRBJ2-7, is KAGVTQTPRYLIKTRGQQVTLSCSPISGHRSVSWYQQTPGQGLQFLFEYFSETQRNKGNFPGRFSGRQFSNSRSEMNVSTLELGDSALYLCASSLALVGQGSYEQYFGPGTRLTVT.

The V call is TRBV5-1, the J call TRBJ2-7; a weak D match, TRBD1 (6 bases). Germline V gene data show CDR1 as SGHRS and CDR2 as YFSETQ. This CDR3 contains 14 residues. V lost 3 bases to trimming and J lost 2 bases, with 12 bases between them. The CDR3 spells CASSYEQGAYEQYF. The CDR3 bases are TGCGCCAGCAGCTATGAACAGGGCGCCTACGAGCAGTACTTC.

The chain recombines TRBV20-1 with TRBJ2-7; 10 bases line up with TRBD2. Trimming at V came to 4 bases and at J to 4 bases, leaving 4 bases not matched to a gene. The CDR3 sequence is 13 residues long. Germline CDR1 and CDR2: DFQATT and SNEGSKA (reference sequence). The CDR3 spells CSATLAGPYEQYF. CDR3 nucleotide sequence: TGCAGTGCTACACTAGCGGGGCCGTACGAGCAGTACTTC.

There are a few counts of this clonotype. The chain carries TRBV29-1 and TRBJ2-7; no definite D call. Germline V CDR1 and CDR2: SQVTM, ANQGSEA. The length of the CDR3 is 12 residues. V was cut by 3 bases and J by 0 bases, with 6 bases left in between. The DNA of the CDR3 is TGCAGCGTTGAGAAGGACTCCTACGAGCAGTACTTC. This translates into CSVEKDSYEQYF.

This chain's CDR3 is CASSYGRGGYEQYF. In nucleotides, the CDR3 is TGTGCCAGCAGTTACGGGAGGGGAGGTTACGAGCAGTACTTC. The J gene is TRBJ2-7, the V gene TRBV6-2 or TRBV6-3, with 7 bases lining up with TRBD2. J lost 4 bases, V lost 2 bases, and 5 bases had no gene match. Germline CDR1 reads MNHEY; CDR2 reads SVGEGT. The CDR3 contains 14 residues.

The chain combines TRBV9 with TRBJ2-1; 8 bases are a match to TRBD2. CDR3 size: 15 residues. With V trimmed by 0 bases and J by 5 bases, 4 bases remained unmatched. Per germline, CDR1 SGDLS and CDR2 YYNGEE. CDR3 nucleotides: TGTGCCAGCAGCGTAGCGGGAGGGCCCAACAATGAGCAGTTCTTC. It codes for CASSVAGGPNNEQFF.

V usage is TRBV20-1 and J usage is TRBJ2-7, with a weak D call TRBD2 (6 bases). This CDR3 is built from 13 residues. Germline loops: CDR1 DFQATT, CDR2 SNEGSKA (reference sequence). V shed 3 bases and J shed 0 bases, with 9 bases lying between them. DNA for the CDR3: TGCAGTGCTAGGGAGGGCCACTCCTACGAGCAGTACTTC. It codes for CSAREGHSYEQYF.

V gene TRBV7-9 combines with J gene TRBJ2-5, with D possibly being TRBD1 or TRBD2 (5 bases each). With 2 bases removed from V and 4 bases from J, the gap between germline ends came to 11 bases. The CDR3 is 14 residues long. From germline, CDR1 is SEHNR and CDR2 FQNEAQ (reference sequence). CDR3 nucleotide sequence: TGTGCCAGCAGCTTACACGAGGGGAGAGAGACCCAGTACTTC. This sequence encodes CASSLHEGRETQYF. The variable domain in full, with the rest retrieved from reference TRBV7-9 and TRBJ2-5, is DTGVSQNPRHKITKRGQNVTFRCDPISEHNRLYWYRQTLGQGPEFLTYFQNEAQLEKSRLLSDRFSAERPKGSFSTLEIQRTEQGDSAMYLCASSLHEGRETQYFGPGTRLLVL.

V is TRBV4-2 and J is TRBJ2-6; perhaps TRBD2 as D (6 bases). The CDR3 consists of 16 residues. Germline-derived CDR1 and CDR2 are LGHNA and YNFKEQ. Trimming pared 0 bases from V and 2 bases from J, leaving 8 bases between. In DNA form, the CDR3 reads TGTGCCAGCAGCCAAGATTCGGGGGCTGGGGCCAACGTCCTGACTTTC. As protein: CASSQDSGAGANVLTF.

The chain has TRBV12-3 or TRBV12-4 and TRBJ2-3, with 13 nucleotides matching TRBD2. This CDR3 comprises 17 residues. Germline trimming cut 5 bases from V and 1 base from J; bases unmatched to any gene: 6. CDR3 coding DNA: TGTGCCAGCAGTCTAGGGACTAGCGGGGTACGCACAGATACGCAGTATTTT. Its translation: CASSLGTSGVRTDTQYF.

The genes are TRBV7-2 and TRBJ2-2, with TRBD2 matching 12 bases. The CDR3 has 17 residues. V shed 3 bases and J 4 bases; nucleotides not matched to a gene: 6. Germline CDR1 SGHTA, CDR2 FQGNSA. This CDR3 reads CASSFPKTSGSTGELFF. The CDR3 DNA follows: TGTGCCAGCAGCTTTCCCAAGACTAGCGGGAGCACCGGGGAGCTGTTTTTT.

This clonotype was picked up a small number of times. A much larger clone differs by one base, so this may be a read error. The chain employs TRBV6-1 and TRBJ2-5, with 7 bases lining up with TRBD1. Losses at the gene ends were 8 bases for V and 2 bases for J; bases not matched to a gene: 5. This CDR3 contains 13 residues. CDR1 MNHNS and CDR2 SASEGT come from the germline V gene. CDR3 nucleotide sequence: TGTGCCAGCGGCCGGGACAGTCAAGAGACCCAGTACTTC. This encodes CASGRDSQETQYF.